This TCR beta chain was obtained from a study of CD8 T cells in ankylosing spondylitis. General observations from the study: Among TCR beta sequences, a motif of eight highly homologous variants appeared characteristic of ankylosing spondylitis blood. Reportedly, matched ankylosing spondylitis synovial fluid was significantly enriched for disease-linked clones. Past research had described some motif variants in reactive arthritis synovial fluid and blood. Clones linked to the disease showed a CD8+ phenotype. They occurred at relatively low frequencies in peripheral blood.

This clonotype was recorded a few times. Its antigen remains unidentified. Quantitative 5'-RACE was performed with molecular barcodes, and it yielded the TCR beta libraries. A single record per CDR3 protein comes from TCRdb applying MiXCR to the 5' RACE reads. The sample lists under 150,000 distinct CDR3 sequences, roughly 17% seen once, with about 30% in the top ten. Germline CDR1 is SGHKS and CDR2 is YYEKEE (reference sequence). The CDR3 spans 18 residues. V shed 2 bases, J shed 1 base, and the junction held 6 bases outside the gene matches. The specimen was blood, either unsorted or a sorted T cell fraction (not recorded which). The source of this sequence is a male donor with ankylosing spondylitis. This chain joins TRBV5-5 and TRBJ2-2; 12 bases agree with TRBD2. CDR3: CASSFGLAGGVNTGELFF. Written as DNA, the CDR3 is TGTGCCAGCAGCTTTGGGCTAGCGGGAGGGGTGAACACCGGGGAGCTGTTTTTT.